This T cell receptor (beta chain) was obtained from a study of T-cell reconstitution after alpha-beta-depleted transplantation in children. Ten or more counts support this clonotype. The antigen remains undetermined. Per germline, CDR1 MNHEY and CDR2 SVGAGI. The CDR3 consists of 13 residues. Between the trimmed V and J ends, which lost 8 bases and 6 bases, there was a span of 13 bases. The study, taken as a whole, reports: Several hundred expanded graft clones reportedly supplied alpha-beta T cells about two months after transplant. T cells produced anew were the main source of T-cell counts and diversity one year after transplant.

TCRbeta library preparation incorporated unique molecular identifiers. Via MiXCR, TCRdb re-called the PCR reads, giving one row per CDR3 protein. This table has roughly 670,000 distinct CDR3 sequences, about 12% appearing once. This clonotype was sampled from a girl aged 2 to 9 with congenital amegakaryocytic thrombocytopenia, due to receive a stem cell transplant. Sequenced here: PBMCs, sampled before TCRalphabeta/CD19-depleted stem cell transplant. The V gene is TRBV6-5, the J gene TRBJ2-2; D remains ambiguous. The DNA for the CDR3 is TGTGCCAGCCGCATGGGAACTGCCGGGGAGCTGTTTTTT. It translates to CASRMGTAGELFF.